This TCR beta chain was recovered during a study of T-cell memory formation after mild COVID-19. V trimming: 2 bases; J trimming: 8 bases; junction bases outside the gene matches: 13. This CDR3 has 16 residues. Germline CDR1 SGHTA, CDR2 FQGNSA. TCRdb re-called the 5' RACE reads with MiXCR, one entry per CDR3 protein. The table shows roughly 280,000 distinct CDR3 sequences, with 8.2% occurring only once. The chain links TRBV7-2 to TRBJ1-2; the match to TRBD1 covers 8 bases. The source of this sequence is a man aged 18 to 29 who had mild COVID-19 (a few samples of this study predate the infection). Cell type and time point are not known. Sequencing was carried out using PBMCs or a T cell subset sorted from them (not recorded which). CDR3 amino acids: CASSLFLGQGRVGYTF. CDR3 coding DNA: TGTGCCAGCAGCTTATTCCTCGGACAGGGCAGAGTCGGCTACACCTTC. Variable domain in full (rest from reference TRBV7-2 and TRBJ1-2): GAGVSQSPSNKVTEKGKDVELRCDPISGHTALYWYRQSLGQGLEFLIYFQGNSAPDKSGLPSDRFSAERTGGSVSTLTIQRTQQEDSAVYLCASSLFLGQGRVGYTFGSGTRLTVV.